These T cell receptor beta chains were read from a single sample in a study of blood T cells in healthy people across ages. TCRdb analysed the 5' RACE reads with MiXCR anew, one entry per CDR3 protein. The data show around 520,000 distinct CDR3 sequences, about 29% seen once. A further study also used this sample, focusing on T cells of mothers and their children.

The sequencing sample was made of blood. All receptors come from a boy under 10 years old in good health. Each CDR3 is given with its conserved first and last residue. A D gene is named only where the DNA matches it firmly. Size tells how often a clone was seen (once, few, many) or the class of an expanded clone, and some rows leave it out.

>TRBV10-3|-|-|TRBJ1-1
TGTGCCATCAGTGAGGCAGGGGAGGCCGAAGCTTTCTTT
CAISEAGEAEAFF
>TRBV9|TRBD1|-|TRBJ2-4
TGTGCCAGCAGCGTATTGGGGACAGAAAACATTCAGTACTTC
CASSVLGTENIQYF
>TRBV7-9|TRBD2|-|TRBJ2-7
TGTGCCAGCAGCCGCTTGGGCGGGGGATCCTACGAGCAGTACTTC
CASSRLGGGSYEQYF
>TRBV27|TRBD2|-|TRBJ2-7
TGTGCCAGCAGTTTAGCCGGACTAGCGGGAGGGCCGCGGGACGAGCAGTACTTC
CASSLAGLAGGPRDEQYF
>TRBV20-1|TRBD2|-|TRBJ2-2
TGCAGTGCTAGAGATAGCGGGCCCACCGGGGAGCTGTTTTTT
CSARDSGPTGELFF
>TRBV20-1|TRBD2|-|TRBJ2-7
TGCAGTGCTAGAAGTCCTGGCGGGGGACCTTACGAGCAGTACTTC
CSARSPGGGPYEQYF
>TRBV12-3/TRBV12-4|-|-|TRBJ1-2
TGTGCCAGCAGTAAAGGGGGTTATGGCTACACCTTC
CASSKGGYGYTF
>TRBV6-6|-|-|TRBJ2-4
TGTGCCAGCAGTTCCCCTCCCCCTAGCGACGGCATTCAGTACTTC
CASSSPPPSDGIQYF
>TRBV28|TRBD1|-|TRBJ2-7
TGTGCCAGCAGTACGACCAACACAGGGGCGAATGTCTACGAGCAGTACTTC
CASSTTNTGANVYEQYF
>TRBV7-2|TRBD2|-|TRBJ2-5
TGTGCCAGCAGCTTTGGACTAGCGGGAGATAAGTACTTC
CASSFGLAGDKYF
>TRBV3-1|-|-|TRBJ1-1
TGTGCCAGCGGTGGCGGGGGAAGCATGAACACTGAAGCTTTCTTT
CASGGGGSMNTEAFF
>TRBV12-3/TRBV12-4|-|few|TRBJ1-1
TGTGCCAGCAGTTCCCCGCGGCAGTTTAACACCGAAGCTTTCTTT
CASSSPRQFNTEAFF
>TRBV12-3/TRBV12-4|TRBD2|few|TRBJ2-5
TGTGCCAGCAGCGCTACGGGGCTAGCGGGAGAGGCAGAAGAGACCCAGTACTTC
CASSATGLAGEAEETQYF
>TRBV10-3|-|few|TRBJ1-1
TGTGCCATCAGTGATATCGTCAGGGGCAACACTGAAGCTTTCTTT
CAISDIVRGNTEAFF
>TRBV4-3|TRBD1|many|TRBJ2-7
TGCGCCAGCAGCCCGGGACAGGGGGACTACGAGCAGTACTTC
CASSPGQGDYEQYF
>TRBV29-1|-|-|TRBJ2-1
TGCAGCGTTGAAAGGAATGAGCAGTTCTTC
CSVERNEQFF
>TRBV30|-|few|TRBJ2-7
TGTGCCTGGAGTTCCCGGACGGGCTACGAGCAGTACTTC
CAWSSRTGYEQYF
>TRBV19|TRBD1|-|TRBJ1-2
TGTGCCTGTAGTATCGACAGGGTGGTTGGCTACACCTTC
CACSIDRVVGYTF
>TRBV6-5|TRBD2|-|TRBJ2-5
TGTGCCAGCAGTTACGGGCTAGCGGTCCAAGAGACCCAGTACTTC
CASSYGLAVQETQYF
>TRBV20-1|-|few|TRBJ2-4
TGCAGTGCCAGAGGGAGGTCGGATAACATTCAGTACTTC
CSARGRSDNIQYF
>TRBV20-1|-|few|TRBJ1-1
TGCAGTGCTAGAGAACAAGGCTCGAACACTGAAGCTTTCTTT
CSAREQGSNTEAFF
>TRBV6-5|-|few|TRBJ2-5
TGTGCCAGCAGTTACCCCCCCAAGCAGTACTTC
CASSYPPKQYF